Given below is one T cell receptor (beta chain) in context. Its target is unknown. The data were taken from a study of T cell therapy after organ transplantation. About the study: T cells were expanded two to three weeks with 30 CMV class I/II epitopes. Up to 6 doses were given at 2-week intervals. About 85% of the ten patients were clinical responders. CMV-specific T cells, median 1.92 x 10^8, were given as 2 to 6 intravenous infusions.

The CDR3 is 13 amino acids. V was trimmed by 6 bases and J by 4 bases, leaving 13 bases between them. Germline assignment: CDR1 MNHEY and CDR2 SMNVEV (reference sequence). Documented time point: 20-29 weeks after completion of therapy. TCRdb's copy holds only in-frame clones and misses some; the assay was immunoSEQ multiplex PCR. The sample carries about 17,000 clones, about 85% recorded once. The sequenced sample was CD8+ T cells from blood, obtained after autologous CMV-specific T cell therapy. The gene calls are TRBV27 and TRBJ2-7; D possibly corresponds to TRBD2 (7 bases). This receptor was taken from a human patient who had received a solid organ transplant and had CMV disease. The T cells may partly be graft donor cells. CDR3 amino acids: CASRLGGDYEQYF. The CDR3 DNA reads as TGTGCCAGCAGACTAGGGGGGGATTACGAGCAGTACTTC.